These T cell receptor beta chains were read from a single sample in a study of T cell repertoires and HLA-DP antigens. For these TCRs, the target antigens are not known. This table comes from immunoSEQ multiplex PCR, and its TCRdb copy is limited to in-frame clones, with some not included. The sample holds around 90,000 clones, roughly nine tenths seen once. Sequencing was done on a sample of CD4+ T cells from PBMCs. These receptors all come from a man in his forties or fifties in good health and CMV-seronegative. CDR3s include the opening cysteine and the closing phenylalanine or tryptophan. D genes are given only for firm matches. For some rows the clone size is stated as once, few or many, or as a class when expanded; others skip it.

cdr3_aa cdr3_nt j_call clone_size v_call d_call cdr3_length
CAWIIRETQYF TGTGCCTGGATCATCAGGGAGACCCAGTACTTC TRBJ2-5 NA TRBV30 NA 11
CASSLPGSNTGELFF TGCGCCAGCAGCTTACCCGGGTCAAACACCGGGGAGCTGTTTTTT TRBJ2-2 few TRBV5-1 NA 15
CASSPPRRPGELFF TGTGCCAGCTCACCACCGCGACGCCCCGGGGAGCTGTTTTTT TRBJ2-2 NA TRBV18 NA 14
CASSFQSNQPQHF TGTGCCAGCAGTTTCCAGAGCAATCAGCCCCAGCATTTT TRBJ1-5 NA TRBV27 NA 13
CASSLVAGGPSDTQYF TGTGCCAGCAGTTTAGTAGCGGGAGGGCCGTCAGATACGCAGTATTTT TRBJ2-3 NA TRBV27 TRBD2 16
CASSLRLAHEQFF TGTGCCAGCAGCTTAAGACTAGCCCATGAGCAGTTCTTC TRBJ2-1 NA TRBV7-8 TRBD2 13
CASRGGGTGTDTQYF TGTGCCAGCAGGGGGGGTGGGACTGGCACAGATACGCAGTATTTT TRBJ2-3 NA TRBV6-5 NA 15
CASSSGLAGAVTGELFF TGTGCCAGCAGTTCCGGACTAGCGGGAGCAGTAACCGGGGAGCTGTTTTTT TRBJ2-2 NA TRBV11-1 TRBD2 17
CASSFGNQETQYF TGCGCCAGCAGCTTTGGGAACCAAGAGACCCAGTACTTC TRBJ2-5 once TRBV5-1 NA 13
CASSPKGTSSDTQYF TGTGCCAGCTCACCAAAAGGGACTAGTTCAGATACGCAGTATTTT TRBJ2-3 NA TRBV18 TRBD2 15
CAWRGRQGKGEQYF TGTGCCTGGAGAGGACGACAGGGCAAAGGCGAGCAGTACTTC TRBJ2-7 NA TRBV30 TRBD1 14
CASSPPSLDFYEQYF TGTGCCAGCAGTCCGCCCTCCCTAGACTTCTACGAGCAGTACTTC TRBJ2-7 NA TRBV28 NA 15